A single T cell receptor beta chain is shown here with its context. Trimming cost V 3 bases and J 1 base; bases outside gene matches: 5. Germline-derived CDR1 and CDR2 are SGHTA and FQGTGA. The CDR3 runs 16 residues. This entry comes from a study of blood T cell repertoires in COVID-19. As for the study in general: Samples of COVID-19 (acute and convalescent) were obtained from the United States, Italy and Spain.

In the authors' workflow: Estimates of nucleated cell counts were drawn from the amplification of reference gene primers. Data came from immunoSEQ multiplex PCR; TCRdb stores just in-frame clones and leaves some out. V and J calls and clone size are as listed in that table; D and trimming were resolved from the DNA. The sample has under 300,000 clones; roughly 91% are singletons. Self-reported history from a screening survey and questionnaire set each donor's cohort. V is TRBV7-3 and J is TRBJ2-2; TRBD2 agrees at 7 bases. The receptor was derived from a woman aged 55 to 70 who had recovered from COVID-19. Sequencing was carried out using PBMCs or T cells enriched from blood (not recorded which). CDR3 coding DNA: TGTGCCAGCAGCTTGGCGGGGGTCAGGAACACCGGGGAGCTGTTTTTT. This codes for CASSLAGVRNTGELFF. Supplemented by reference TRBV7-3 and TRBJ2-2, the full variable domain reads GAGVSQTPSNKVTEKGKYVELRCDPISGHTALYWYRQSLGQGPEFLIYFQGTGAADDSGLPNDRFFAVRPEGSVSTLKIQRTERGDSAVYLCASSLAGVRNTGELFFGEGSRLTVL.